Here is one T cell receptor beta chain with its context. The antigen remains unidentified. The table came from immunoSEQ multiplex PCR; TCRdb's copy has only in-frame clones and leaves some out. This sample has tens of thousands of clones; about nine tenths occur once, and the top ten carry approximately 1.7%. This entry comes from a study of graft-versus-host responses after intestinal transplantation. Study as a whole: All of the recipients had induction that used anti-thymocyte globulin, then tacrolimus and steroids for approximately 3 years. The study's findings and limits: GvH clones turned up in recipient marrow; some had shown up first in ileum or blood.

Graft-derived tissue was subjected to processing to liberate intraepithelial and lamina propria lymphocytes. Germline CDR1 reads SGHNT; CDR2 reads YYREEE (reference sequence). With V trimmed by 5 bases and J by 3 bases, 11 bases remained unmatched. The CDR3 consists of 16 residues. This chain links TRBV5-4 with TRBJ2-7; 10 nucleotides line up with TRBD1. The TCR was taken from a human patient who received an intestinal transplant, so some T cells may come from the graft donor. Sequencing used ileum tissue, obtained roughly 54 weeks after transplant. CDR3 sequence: CASSSTGGRTIYEQYF. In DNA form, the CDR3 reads TGTGCCAGCAGTTCGACAGGGGGCAGGACTATCTACGAGCAGTACTTC.